Given below is one TCR beta chain in context. This entry is derived from a study of blood T cell repertoires in COVID-19. Study overall: Material from acute and convalescent COVID-19 was sourced from the United States, Italy and Spain. Sample material is recorded as cDNA or gDNA derived from T cells, B-cell-depleted T cells, or PBMCs.

In the original analysis: Estimation of nucleated cell counts relied on the amplification of reference gene primers. TCRdb's copy holds only in-frame clones and misses some; the assay was immunoSEQ multiplex PCR. V, J and clone size derive from that table, while D and trimming were established from the DNA sequence. The sample contains approximately 400,000 clones, about 87% of which appear only once. Trimming removed 3 bases from V and 15 bases from J; junction bases left unmatched: 10. The CDR3 is 12 residues long. Germline CDR1 GTSNPN, CDR2 SVGIG (reference sequence). Patients of the Seattle cohort, enrolled during active infection, were followed longitudinally.

This sequence was found in a woman between 45 and 65 years old with COVID-19, enrolled during active disease. Sequenced material: peripheral blood. J is TRBJ2-1 and V is TRBV30, with TRBD1 matching over 8 bases. CDR3 sequence (DNA): TGTGCCTGGAGGAGCGATAGACAGGGGCTGTTCTTC. Its translation: CAWRSDRQGLFF.